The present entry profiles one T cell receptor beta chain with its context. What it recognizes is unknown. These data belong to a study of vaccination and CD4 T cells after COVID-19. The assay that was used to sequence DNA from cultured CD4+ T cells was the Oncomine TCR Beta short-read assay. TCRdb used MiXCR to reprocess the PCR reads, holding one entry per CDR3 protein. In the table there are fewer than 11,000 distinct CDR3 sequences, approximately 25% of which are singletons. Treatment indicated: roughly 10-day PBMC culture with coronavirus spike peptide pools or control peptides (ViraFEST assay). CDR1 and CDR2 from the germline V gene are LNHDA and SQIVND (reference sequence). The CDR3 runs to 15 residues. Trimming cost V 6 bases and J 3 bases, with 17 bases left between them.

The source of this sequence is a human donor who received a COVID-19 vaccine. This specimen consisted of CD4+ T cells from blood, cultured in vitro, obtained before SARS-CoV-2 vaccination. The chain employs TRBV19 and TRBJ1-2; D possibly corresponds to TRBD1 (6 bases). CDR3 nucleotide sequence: TGTGCCAGTAGCCACAGCGGGGGCGCGGACTATGGCTACACCTTC. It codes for CASSHSGGADYGYTF.